This is a list of T cell receptor beta chains from one sample in a study of CD8 T cells in ankylosing spondylitis. TCRdb independently ran MiXCR on the 5' RACE reads; one entry per CDR3 protein. The data hold about 190,000 distinct CDR3 sequences, with over 10% observed a single time. The sample consisted of blood, either unsorted or a sorted T cell fraction (not recorded which). These TCRs come from a female donor with ankylosing spondylitis or in good health (not recorded which). Each CDR3 is given with its conserved first and last residue. A D gene is named only where the DNA matches it firmly. Size values are once, few and many counts, or a class for expanded clones, and some rows have none.

TRBJ2-7 | TRBD2 | many | TRBV5-1 | TGCGCCAGCAGCTTGGGGGTAGCGGGAAGAAGAATCTACGAGCAGTACTTC | CASSLGVAGRRIYEQYF
TRBJ1-2 | NA | many | TRBV20-1 | TGCAGTGCTAGAGATCTAAGGGAGAGCTACACCTTC | CSARDLRESYTF
TRBJ1-1 | NA | many | TRBV20-1 | TGCAGTGCTGAGGGACGGATGAACACTGAAGCTTTCTTT | CSAEGRMNTEAFF
TRBJ2-7 | NA | many | TRBV2 | TGTGCCAGCAGTGAGCCGGGACTGGCCTACGAGCAGTACTTC | CASSEPGLAYEQYF
TRBJ2-7 | NA | NA | TRBV30 | TGTGCCTGGAGTGGCTACTACGAGCAGTACTTC | CAWSGYYEQYF
TRBJ2-3 | TRBD2 | NA | TRBV5-1 | TGCGCCAGCAGGAGACTAGCGGTTAGCACAGATACGCAGTATTTT | CASRRLAVSTDTQYF
TRBJ2-7 | NA | many | TRBV5-1 | TGCGCCAGCAGCCTTCCGGATTTACAGGACTCCTACGAGCAGTACTTC | CASSLPDLQDSYEQYF
TRBJ1-5 | TRBD1 | many | TRBV6-1 | TGTGCCGGCGGGACAGGGGATTATCAGCCCCAGCATTTT | CAGGTGDYQPQHF
TRBJ1-1 | TRBD1 | many | TRBV11-2 | TGTGCCAGCAGCAATACCGACAGGGGGACTGAAGCTTTCTTT | CASSNTDRGTEAFF
TRBJ2-1 | NA | NA | TRBV12-3/TRBV12-4 | TGTGCCAGCAGCCTCCCTGGCCTCGGGCAGTTCTTC | CASSLPGLGQFF
TRBJ2-1 | NA | many | TRBV6-2/TRBV6-3 | TGTGCCAGCCAAAGGGACTCCGCCTACAATGAGCAGTTCTTC | CASQRDSAYNEQFF
TRBJ2-7 | NA | few | TRBV5-1 | TGCGCCAGCAGCTTGGAATGGGTTGGCTCCTACGAGCAGTACTTC | CASSLEWVGSYEQYF
TRBJ1-5 | NA | many | TRBV12-3/TRBV12-4 | TGTGCCAGCAGACTAATGAATCAGCCCCAGCATTTT | CASRLMNQPQHF
TRBJ2-2 | TRBD2 | few | TRBV7-2 | TGTGCCAGCAGTTACCTTACTAGCGTCCCCGGGGAGCTGTTTTTT | CASSYLTSVPGELFF
TRBJ1-4 | TRBD1 | NA | TRBV12-3/TRBV12-4 | TGTGCCAGCAGTTCGACAGGGGGACTTAATGAAAAACTGTTTTTT | CASSSTGGLNEKLFF
TRBJ2-1 | NA | few | TRBV29-1 | TGCAGCGTTGAACCCCCTGAGCAGTTCTTC | CSVEPPEQFF
TRBJ1-2 | NA | many | TRBV4-2 | TGTGCCAGCAGCCCCGGAGCTAGGGCCATCAACTATGGCTACACCTTC | CASSPGARAINYGYTF
TRBJ2-2 | NA | many | TRBV13 | TGTGCCAGCAGCTTAAACGGGGAGCTGTTTTTT | CASSLNGELFF
TRBJ1-1 | NA | once | TRBV29-1 | TGCAGCGTTGAGGGTGGCTTTGGGAACACTGAAGCTTTCTTT | CSVEGGFGNTEAFF
TRBJ2-3 | TRBD2 | many | TRBV6-4 | TGTGCCAGCAGTGTCCGCATAGCGGGAGGAGATACGCAGTATTTT | CASSVRIAGGDTQYF
TRBJ2-6 | NA | NA | TRBV29-1 | TGCAGCGTTGAGCCGGGGCAGGGGGCCAACGTCCTGACTTTC | CSVEPGQGANVLTF
TRBJ2-1 | NA | many | TRBV12-3/TRBV12-4 | TGTGCCAGCAGTTTACACGGGAGCTCCTACAATGAGCAGTTCTTC | CASSLHGSSYNEQFF
TRBJ1-1 | TRBD1 | many | TRBV6-6 | TGTGCCAGCAGTTACGGACAGGGGACTGAAGCTTTCTTT | CASSYGQGTEAFF
TRBJ2-1 | TRBD1 | NA | TRBV6-4 | TGTGCCAGCAGTGAAACGGACAGAGGGGGCTCCTACAATGAGCCTTTCTTC | CASSETDRGGSYNEPFF
TRBJ2-5 | NA | NA | TRBV7-8 | TGTGCCAGCAGCCCGGGGCTTACTCAGTACTTC | CASSPGLTQYF
TRBJ2-1 | TRBD2 | NA | TRBV4-2 | TGTGCCAGCAGCCAAAGGGGTAGCGGGAGTATGCATGAGCAGTTCTTC | CASSQRGSGSMHEQFF
TRBJ1-1 | NA | NA | TRBV5-1 | TGCGCCAGCAGCTTGGGTTCGAGGGCTGAAGCTTTCTTT | CASSLGSRAEAFF
TRBJ1-5 | NA | NA | TRBV18 | TGTGCCAGCTCACCACAGGGGGATAGCAATCAGCCCCAGCATTTT | CASSPQGDSNQPQHF
TRBJ1-4 | NA | few | TRBV12-3/TRBV12-4 | TGTGCCAGCAGCCAGAGACCTAATGAAAAACTGTTTTTT | CASSQRPNEKLFF